This passage covers 22 T cell receptor beta chains from one sample sequenced in a study of shared clonotypes between healthy human individuals. Assay: immunoSEQ multiplex PCR; the TCRdb copy retains only in-frame clones and omits some. The repertoire consists of 300,000 to 400,000 clones, with around 72% occurring once and the leading ten covering 10%. The material sequenced was memory CD4+ T cells sorted from blood. Subset given: CD45RA-negative fraction. The receptors were sampled from a man younger than 45 in good health.

The chain has TRBV19 and TRBJ2-2; D call uncertain. This CDR3 contains 13 residues. CDR1 and CDR2 from the germline V gene are LNHDA and SQIVND (reference sequence). The V gene lost 10 bases and the J gene lost 2 bases, with 11 bases spanning the gap. Here the CDR3 reads CATADVNTGELFF. Written as DNA, the CDR3 is TGTGCCACCGCAGACGTCAACACCGGGGAGCTGTTTTTT.

This clone was observed a few times. This chain connects TRBV5-6 to TRBJ2-1; 15 nucleotides agree with TRBD2. The germline V gene has CDR1 SGHDT and CDR2 YYEEEE. The trim removed 4 bases at V and 3 bases at J, leaving 11 bases unmatched. The CDR3 covers 19 residues. The CDR3 nucleotides are TGTGCCAGCAGCCTAAGGGGACTAGCGGGAGGTCGAGGCTACAATGAGCAGTTCTTC. This sequence encodes CASSLRGLAGGRGYNEQFF.

The V and J genes are TRBV6-6 and TRBJ2-3, with D unclear. V shed 0 bases and J shed 7 bases, with 11 bases lying between them. Germline CDR1 MNHNY, CDR2 SVGAGI (reference sequence). The CDR3 contains 14 residues. The CDR3 spells CASSYSAEVNTQYF. CDR3 DNA sequence: TGTGCCAGCAGTTACTCCGCGGAAGTCAATACGCAGTATTTT.

J is TRBJ2-7 and V is TRBV14; possibly TRBD2 for D (6 bases). The CDR3 loop spans 15 amino acids. Germline CDR1 is SGHDN and CDR2 is FVKESK. V lost 5 bases, J lost 5 bases, and 19 bases lay in between. CDR3 sequence reads: CASSGLGGRSDEQYF. CDR3 DNA sequence: TGTGCCAGCAGCGGCCTGGGAGGAAGATCAGACGAGCAGTACTTC.

The sample holds one count of this clone. The chain employs TRBV20-1 and TRBJ2-7; D might be TRBD1 or TRBD2, each matching 5 bases. Germline values: CDR1 DFQATT, CDR2 SNEGSKA (reference sequence). Trimming shortened V by 6 bases and J by 3 bases, and 9 bases separated the two germline ends. CDR3 length equals 11 residues. CDR3 nucleotide sequence: TGCAGTGCCTGGGGGAGCTACGAGCAGTACTTC. Residues: CSAWGSYEQYF.

This clone was counted only a few times. The V gene is TRBV6-1, the J gene TRBJ2-7; D is unclear. With 7 bases removed from V and 7 bases from J, the gap between germline ends came to 11 bases. The CDR3 sequence is 11 residues long. CDR1 is MNHNS and CDR2 is SASEGT in the germline V gene. The CDR3 region is CASTKLGEQYF. In nucleotides, the CDR3 is TGTGCCAGCACTAAACTGGGGGAGCAGTACTTC.

The rearrangement joins TRBV5-6 to TRBJ2-7; TRBD2 matches 9 bases. V shed 4 bases and J 2 bases; nucleotides not matched to a gene: 4. The germline V gene has CDR1 SGHDT and CDR2 YYEEEE. The CDR3 contains 14 residues. The chain's CDR3 is CASSQRTSAYEQYF. The CDR3 DNA sequence: TGTGCCAGCAGCCAGAGGACTAGCGCCTACGAGCAGTACTTC.

The genes are TRBV18 and TRBJ2-1, with 7 nucleotides matching TRBD1. This CDR3 spans 13 amino acids. Unmatched junction bases numbered 11, after V lost 2 bases and J lost 16 bases. The germline CDR1 and CDR2 sequences are KGHSH and LQKENI. The CDR3 nucleotides are TGTGCCAGCTCACCAACGCCGGGACAGAAGAACTTCTTC. Encoded protein: CASSPTPGQKNFF.

This clone was seen more than once but under ten times. This chain joins TRBV4-3 and TRBJ2-1; D ambiguous. With 0 bases removed from V and 9 bases from J, the gap between germline ends came to 12 bases. Germline V gene lookup returns CDR1 LGHNA and CDR2 YSLEER. The CDR3 runs to 14 residues. The CDR3 loop is CASSQDLPRGEQFF. The CDR3 region has the DNA TGCGCCAGCAGCCAAGATCTTCCCCGCGGTGAGCAGTTCTTC.

This clone came up once. V usage is TRBV7-9 and J usage is TRBJ2-5; 12 bases are shared with TRBD2. Per germline, CDR1 SEHNR and CDR2 FQNEAQ (reference sequence). J was trimmed by 2 bases and V by 7 bases; bases with no gene match: 2. The CDR3 consists of 14 residues. The CDR3 DNA reads as TGTGCCAGCACGGGGACTAGCGGGCAAGAGACCCAGTACTTC. Translation gives CASTGTSGQETQYF.

This clone was found once. The V gene is TRBV6-1, the J gene TRBJ1-1; no clear D gene. In germline, CDR1 is MNHNS, CDR2 SASEGT. Trimming stripped 4 bases from V and 7 bases from J, with 13 bases between. The CDR3 covers 13 residues. The CDR3 loop is CASSGQPNGEAFF. CDR3 bases: TGTGCCAGCAGTGGGCAGCCCAACGGTGAAGCTTTCTTT.

V usage is TRBV7-2 and J usage is TRBJ1-1; tentative D call: TRBD1 (5 bases). Germline values: CDR1 SGHTA, CDR2 FQGNSA. Trimming stripped 0 bases from V and 11 bases from J, with 13 bases between. The CDR3 is 13 residues long. CDR3 sequence: CASSLAGTSSAFF. DNA for the CDR3: TGTGCCAGCAGCTTAGCGGGGACGAGTTCGGCTTTCTTT.

This clone was seen only a few times. This chain joins TRBV5-5 and TRBJ1-4; D unresolved. Trimming left V 2 bases short and J 7 bases short, with 9 bases between. CDR1 is SGHKS, CDR2 YYEKEE, per germline (reference sequence). This CDR3 spans 13 amino acids. CDR3 sequence reads: CASSFLGGEKLFF. DNA of the CDR3: TGTGCCAGCAGCTTTCTTGGAGGTGAAAAACTGTTTTTT.

The chain links TRBV6-1 to TRBJ2-7; D is possibly TRBD1 (6 bases). Germline V lookup: CDR1 MNHNS, CDR2 SASEGT. The CDR3 has 13 amino acids. The germline V and J ends were trimmed by 4 bases and 4 bases, with 11 bases remaining between them. The DNA of the CDR3 is TGTGCCAGCAGTGCAGGGGTCCAATACGAGCAGTACTTC. Translating gives CASSAGVQYEQYF.

This clone ranks as large. This chain uses TRBV19 with TRBJ2-1, with no clear D. V was trimmed by 5 bases and J by 1 base, leaving 12 bases between them. CDR1 is LNHDA and CDR2 is SQIVND in the germline V gene (reference sequence). This CDR3 has 15 amino acids. CDR3 in DNA: TGTGCCAGTAGTCCAGGAGTGCCATCCTACAATGAGCAGTTCTTC. Translating gives CASSPGVPSYNEQFF.

For this clone: This sample also contains other DNA sequences that code for the same CDR3. V gene TRBV29-1 combines with J gene TRBJ2-1; 8 bases align to TRBD2. Germline CDR1 and CDR2: SQVTM and ANQGSEA. Unmatched junction bases numbered 10, after V lost 6 bases and J lost 12 bases. This CDR3 region has 12 residues. CDR3 nucleotide sequence: TGCAGCGTCGACAGCGGGAGAACTCGGCAGTTCTTC. Its protein is CSVDSGRTRQFF.

V gene TRBV11-3 combines with J gene TRBJ2-5; 11 bases line up with TRBD2. The germline gives CDR1 SGHNT, CDR2 YENEEA. The V segment lost 2 bases and the J segment 5 bases; nucleotides outside the gene matches: 1. This CDR3 contains 14 residues. CDR3 region: CASSLTSGSETQYF. Here the CDR3 DNA reads TGTGCCAGCAGCTTAACTAGCGGGAGTGAGACCCAGTACTTC.

J is TRBJ2-2 and V is TRBV11-1; TRBD2 aligns across 8 bases. Germline values: CDR1 SGHAT, CDR2 FQDESV (reference sequence). With 2 bases clipped from V and 2 bases from J, the junction kept 4 bases outside the gene matches. The CDR3 runs to 16 residues. The CDR3 loop reads CASSLLAGGNTGELFF. CDR3 DNA sequence: TGTGCCAGCAGCTTACTGGCGGGGGGAAACACCGGGGAGCTGTTTTTT.

This clone was counted once. This chain links TRBV9 with TRBJ2-7; D is possibly TRBD2 (5 bases). CDR3 length: 14 residues. With 0 bases removed from V and 0 bases from J, the gap between germline ends came to 7 bases. Germline CDR1 and CDR2: SGDLS and YYNGEE. This CDR3 is CASSVVEASYEQYF. As DNA, the CDR3 is TGTGCCAGCAGCGTAGTGGAGGCCTCCTACGAGCAGTACTTC.

The chain couples TRBV28 to TRBJ2-7, with 8 bases identical to TRBD2. J lost 6 bases, V lost 4 bases, and 11 bases had no gene match. The CDR3 contains 15 residues. Looked up from germline, CDR1 is MDHEN and CDR2 is SYDVKM. This CDR3 is CASSSPGLGGVEQYF. The CDR3 DNA follows: TGTGCCAGCAGTTCCCCGGGACTAGGAGGAGTCGAGCAGTACTTC.

This clone was counted only a few times. The rearrangement uses TRBV15 and TRBJ2-7, with 11 bases that match TRBD2. This CDR3 has 18 residues. The V segment lost 2 bases and the J segment 2 bases; nucleotides outside the gene matches: 11. Germline V gives CDR1 LNHNV, CDR2 YYDKDF (reference sequence). The CDR3 loop reads CATSRSPGTSGSTYEQYF. CDR3 sequence (DNA): TGTGCCACCAGCAGATCCCCCGGGACTAGCGGTTCTACCTACGAGCAGTACTTC.

The genes are TRBV6-1 and TRBJ2-7; weak D call: TRBD2 (6 bases). This CDR3 is 14 amino acids long. V was cut by 4 bases and J by 3 bases, with 13 bases left in between. CDR1 and CDR2 (germline): MNHNS, SASEGT. This CDR3 is CASSAAGSLYEQYF. DNA for the CDR3: TGTGCCAGCAGTGCGGCCGGGAGTCTCTACGAGCAGTACTTC.